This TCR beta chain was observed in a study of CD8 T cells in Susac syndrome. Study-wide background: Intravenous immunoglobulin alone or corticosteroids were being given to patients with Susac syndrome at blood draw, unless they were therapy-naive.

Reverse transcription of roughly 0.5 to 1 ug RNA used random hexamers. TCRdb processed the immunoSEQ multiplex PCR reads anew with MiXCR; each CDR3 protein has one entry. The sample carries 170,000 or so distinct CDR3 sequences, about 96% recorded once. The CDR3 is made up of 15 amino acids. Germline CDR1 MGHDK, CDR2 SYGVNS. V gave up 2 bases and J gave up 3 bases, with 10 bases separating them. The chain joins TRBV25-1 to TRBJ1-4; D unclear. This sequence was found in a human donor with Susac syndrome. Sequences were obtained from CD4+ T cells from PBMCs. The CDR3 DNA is TGTGCCAGCAGTGAAGGTGTCCACCCTAATGAAAAACTGTTTTTT. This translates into CASSEGVHPNEKLFF.